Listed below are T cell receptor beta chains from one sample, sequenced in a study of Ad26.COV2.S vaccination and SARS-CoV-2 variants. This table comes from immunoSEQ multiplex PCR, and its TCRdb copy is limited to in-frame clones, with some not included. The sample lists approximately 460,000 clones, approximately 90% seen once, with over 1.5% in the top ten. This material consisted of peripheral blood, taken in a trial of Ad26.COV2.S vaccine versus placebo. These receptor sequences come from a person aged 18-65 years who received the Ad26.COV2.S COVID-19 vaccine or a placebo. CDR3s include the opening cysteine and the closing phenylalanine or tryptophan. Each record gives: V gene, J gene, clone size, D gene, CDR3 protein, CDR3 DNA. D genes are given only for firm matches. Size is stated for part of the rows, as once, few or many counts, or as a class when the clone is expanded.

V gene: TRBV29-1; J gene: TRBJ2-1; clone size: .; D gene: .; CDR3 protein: CSVAGDLLYNEQFF; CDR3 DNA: TGCAGCGTTGCAGGGGACCTCCTTTACAATGAGCAGTTCTTC
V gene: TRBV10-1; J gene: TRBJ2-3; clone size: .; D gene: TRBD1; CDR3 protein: CASSDRDRGTDTQYF; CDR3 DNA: TGCGCCAGCAGTGACCGGGACAGGGGTACAGATACGCAGTATTTT
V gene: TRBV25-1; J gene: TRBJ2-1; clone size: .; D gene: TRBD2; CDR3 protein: CASRRTSGTDEQFF; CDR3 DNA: TGTGCCAGCAGGAGGACTAGCGGCACGGATGAGCAGTTCTTC
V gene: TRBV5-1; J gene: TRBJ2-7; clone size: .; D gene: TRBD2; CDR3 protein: CASSLGGDEYF; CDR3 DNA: TGCGCCAGCAGCCTCGGGGGGGATGAGTACTTC
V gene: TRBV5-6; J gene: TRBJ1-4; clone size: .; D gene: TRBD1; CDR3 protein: CASSLGGQEEKLFF; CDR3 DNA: TGTGCCAGCAGCTTGGGAGGACAGGAGGAAAAACTGTTTTTT
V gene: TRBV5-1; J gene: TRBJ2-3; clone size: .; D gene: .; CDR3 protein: CASSLDPGARRTDTQYF; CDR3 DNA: TGCGCCAGCAGCTTGGACCCCGGAGCCCGACGCACAGATACGCAGTATTTT
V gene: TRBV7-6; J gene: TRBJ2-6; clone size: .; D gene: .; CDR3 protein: CASSLGGNLRSSGANVLTF; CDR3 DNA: TGTGCCAGCAGCTTAGGAGGGAACCTTAGGAGCTCTGGGGCCAACGTCCTGACTTTC
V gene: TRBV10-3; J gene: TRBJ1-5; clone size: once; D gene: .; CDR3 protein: CAISEEDNQPQHF; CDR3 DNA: TGTGCCATCAGTGAGGAGGACAATCAGCCCCAGCATTTT
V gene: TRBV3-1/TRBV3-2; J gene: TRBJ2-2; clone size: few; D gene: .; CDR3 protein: CASSRQTAGELFF; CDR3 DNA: TGTGCCAGCAGCCGCCAGACGGCCGGGGAGCTGTTTTTT
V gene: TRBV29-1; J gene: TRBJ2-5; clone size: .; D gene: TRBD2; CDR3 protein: CSVAGAEETQYF; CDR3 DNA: TGCAGCGTAGCGGGAGCCGAAGAGACCCAGTACTTC
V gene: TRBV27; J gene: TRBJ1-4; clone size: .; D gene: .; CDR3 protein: CASSPHVAEKLFF; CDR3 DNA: TGTGCCAGCAGTCCACACGTCGCCGAAAAACTGTTTTTT
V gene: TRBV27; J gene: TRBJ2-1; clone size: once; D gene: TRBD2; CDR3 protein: CASSLVPSGGVHNEQFF; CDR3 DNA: TGTGCCAGCAGTTTAGTCCCTAGCGGGGGGGTCCACAATGAGCAGTTCTTC
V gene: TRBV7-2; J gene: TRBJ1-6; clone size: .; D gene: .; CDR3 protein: CASSRLQTARPTNSPLHF; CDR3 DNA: TGTGCCAGCAGTCGCCTCCAGACAGCACGCCCTACTAATTCACCCCTCCACTTT
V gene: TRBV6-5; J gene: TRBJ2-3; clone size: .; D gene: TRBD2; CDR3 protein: CASRLAGGGDTQYF; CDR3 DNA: TGTGCCAGCAGACTAGCGGGAGGGGGAGATACGCAGTATTTT
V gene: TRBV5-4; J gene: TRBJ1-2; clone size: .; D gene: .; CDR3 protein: CASSRMDSRYGYTF; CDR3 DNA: TGTGCCAGCAGCCGGATGGACAGCCGCTATGGCTACACCTTC
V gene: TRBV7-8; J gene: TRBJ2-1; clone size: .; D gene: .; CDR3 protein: CASTLTREHSYNEQFF; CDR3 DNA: TGTGCCAGCACCTTGACGAGGGAGCACTCCTACAATGAGCAGTTCTTC
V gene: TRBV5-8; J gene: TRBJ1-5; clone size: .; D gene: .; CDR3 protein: CASSYQSQPQHF; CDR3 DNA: TGTGCCAGCAGCTACCAGAGTCAGCCCCAGCATTTT
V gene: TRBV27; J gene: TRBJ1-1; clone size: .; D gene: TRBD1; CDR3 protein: CASSLYWTGGTEAFF; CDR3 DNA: TGTGCCAGCAGTTTATACTGGACAGGGGGCACTGAAGCTTTCTTT
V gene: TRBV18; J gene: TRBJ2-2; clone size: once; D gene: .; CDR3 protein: CASSPPIRGSSTGELFF; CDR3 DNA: TGTGCCAGCTCACCACCGATCCGAGGGAGCAGCACCGGGGAGCTGTTTTTT
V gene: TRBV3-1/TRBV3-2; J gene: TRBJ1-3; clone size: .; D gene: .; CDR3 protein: CASSQDVHKRALYF; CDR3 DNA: TGCGCCAGCAGCCAAGATGTACACAAGCGGGCCCTGTATTTT
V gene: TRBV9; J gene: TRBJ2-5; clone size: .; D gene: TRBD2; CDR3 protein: CASSVGLAGRETQYF; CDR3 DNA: TGTGCCAGCAGCGTAGGGCTAGCGGGGCGCGAGACCCAGTACTTC
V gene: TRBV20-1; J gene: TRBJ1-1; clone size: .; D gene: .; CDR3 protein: CSAPDTEAFF; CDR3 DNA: TGCAGTGCTCCAGACACTGAAGCTTTCTTT
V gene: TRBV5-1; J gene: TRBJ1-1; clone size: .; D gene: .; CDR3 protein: CASSFGRGRGTEAFF; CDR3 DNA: TGCGCCAGCAGCTTTGGCCGGGGGCGAGGCACTGAAGCTTTCTTT
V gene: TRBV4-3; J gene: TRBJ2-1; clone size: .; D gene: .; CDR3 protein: CASSQDETNGNEQFF; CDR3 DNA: TGCGCCAGCAGCCAAGATGAGACAAATGGAAATGAGCAGTTCTTC
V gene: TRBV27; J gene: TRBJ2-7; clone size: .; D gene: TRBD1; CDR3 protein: CASSSYLGQGREQYF; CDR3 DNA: TGTGCCAGCAGTTCCTACCTGGGACAGGGCAGGGAGCAGTACTTC
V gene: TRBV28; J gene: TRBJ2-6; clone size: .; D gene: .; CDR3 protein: CASSLYPTLDLTF; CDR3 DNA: TGTGCCAGCAGTTTATACCCAACCCTGGACCTGACTTTC
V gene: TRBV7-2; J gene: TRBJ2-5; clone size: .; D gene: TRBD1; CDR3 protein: CASSGQSGTGAHF; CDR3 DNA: TGTGCCAGCAGCGGTCAGTCCGGGACAGGGGCTCACTTC
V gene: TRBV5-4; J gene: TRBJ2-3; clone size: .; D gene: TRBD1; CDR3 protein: CASRRDRGHDTQYF; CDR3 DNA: TGTGCCAGCAGGCGGGACAGGGGGCACGATACGCAGTATTTT
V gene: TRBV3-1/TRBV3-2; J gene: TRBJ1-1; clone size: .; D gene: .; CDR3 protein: CASSIGPGIEAFF; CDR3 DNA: TGTGCCAGCAGTATCGGGCCGGGGATTGAAGCTTTCTTT
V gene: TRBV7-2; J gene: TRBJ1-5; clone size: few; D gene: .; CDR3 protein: CASRKQASNQPQHF; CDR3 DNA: TGTGCCAGCAGAAAACAGGCTAGCAATCAGCCCCAGCATTTT
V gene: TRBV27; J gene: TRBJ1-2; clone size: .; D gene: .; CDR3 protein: CASSRTATSGYTF; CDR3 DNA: TGTGCCAGCAGTCGGACGGCAACTAGTGGCTACACCTTC
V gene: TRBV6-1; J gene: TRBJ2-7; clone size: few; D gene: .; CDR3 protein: CASSEGAYEQYF; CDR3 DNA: TGTGCCAGCAGTGAAGGGGCGTACGAGCAGTACTTC